Below are 8 T cell receptor beta chains sequenced from a single sample in a study of blood T cells in healthy people across ages. With a J-beta primer mix and a sample-barcoded 5' primer, a second PCR ran about 6 to 11 cycles. TCRdb reanalysed the 5' RACE reads using MiXCR and keeps one entry per CDR3 protein. Of 600,000 or so distinct CDR3 sequences in the sample, under 30% are singletons; the top ten hold about 15%. Sequenced input: blood. All receptors derive from a woman of 80 years or more in good health.

This clonotype has ten or more counts. The chain carries TRBV20-1 and TRBJ2-1; 9 nucleotides agree with TRBD2. V lost 0 bases and J lost 4; bases outside the gene matches: 7. The length of the CDR3 is 16 residues. Germline CDR1 DFQATT, CDR2 SNEGSKA (reference sequence). CDR3: CSARDYGGGEYNEQFF. CDR3 nucleotide sequence: TGCAGTGCTAGAGATTACGGCGGGGGGGAGTACAATGAGCAGTTCTTC.

This clonotype appeared many times. CDR3 loop: CSAPPTGGDEQFF. As DNA, the CDR3 is TGCAGTGCTCCTCCTACAGGGGGCGATGAGCAGTTCTTC. The chain employs TRBV20-1 and TRBJ2-1, with 9 bases lining up with TRBD1. Germline CDR1 and CDR2: DFQATT and SNEGSKA (reference sequence). Trimming removed 5 bases from V and 8 bases from J; junction bases left unmatched: 7. CDR3 length: 13 amino acids.

This clonotype was seen a few times. A much larger clone lies one base from this, so it may be a read error. The J gene is TRBJ2-3, the V gene TRBV29-1, with D perhaps TRBD2 (6 bases). The CDR3 contains 13 residues. Between the trimmed V and J ends, which lost 7 bases and 4 bases, there was a span of 15 bases. The germline V gene encodes CDR1 SQVTM and CDR2 ANQGSEA. CDR3 bases: TGCAGCGCTGGGACTGGCGGTTCAGATACGCAGTATTTT. This sequence encodes CSAGTGGSDTQYF.

The rearrangement uses TRBV6-1 and TRBJ1-6; the D gene is possibly TRBD1 (6 bases). V gave up 4 bases and J gave up 7 bases, with 17 bases separating them. Looked up from germline, CDR1 is MNHNS and CDR2 is SASEGT. CDR3 length equals 16 residues. The CDR3 nucleotides are TGTGCCAGCAGTGCCGAACAGGGCTTCTTAAATTCACCCCTCCACTTT. Amino acid sequence: CASSAEQGFLNSPLHF.

The rearrangement links TRBV20-1 to TRBJ2-7, with 11 bases identical to TRBD2. V lost 6 bases to trimming and J lost 2 bases; unmatched junction nucleotides: 9. The CDR3 is made up of 15 amino acids. CDR1 and CDR2 (germline): DFQATT, SNEGSKA (reference sequence). CDR3 nucleotides: TGCAGTGCCGCAGGTAGCGGGAGGGAACCCTACGAGCAGTACTTC. Its protein is CSAAGSGREPYEQYF.

The chain combines TRBV20-1 with TRBJ2-7; D is unresolved. The CDR3 sequence is 13 residues long. Per germline, CDR1 DFQATT and CDR2 SNEGSKA (reference sequence). Trimming removed 0 bases at V and 1 base at J, with 7 bases between. The CDR3 DNA is TGCAGTGCTAGAGAGGGCGGATCCTACGAGCAGTACTTC. It specifies CSAREGGSYEQYF.

On this clonotype: A clone one base away is much larger, so this may be a read error. This rearrangement joins TRBV3-1 to TRBJ2-5; TRBD2 matches 11 bases. Trimming removed 4 bases from V and 11 bases from J; junction bases left unmatched: 15. This CDR3 comprises 16 residues. Germline CDR1 is LGHDT and CDR2 is YNNKEL (reference sequence). DNA of the CDR3: TGTGCCAGCAGCCTTCGACTAGCGGGATATTGGAATGAGCAGTACTTC. Its protein is CASSLRLAGYWNEQYF.

This clonotype came up a few times. The V and J genes are TRBV2 and TRBJ1-1; D not certain. Per the germline V gene, CDR1 is SNHLY and CDR2 is FYNNEI. The germline V and J ends were trimmed by 2 bases and 1 base, with 5 bases remaining between them. The CDR3 runs to 13 residues. Here the CDR3 DNA reads TGTGCCAGCAGTGAAAGAGAGAACACTGAAGCTTTCTTT. It specifies CASSERENTEAFF.